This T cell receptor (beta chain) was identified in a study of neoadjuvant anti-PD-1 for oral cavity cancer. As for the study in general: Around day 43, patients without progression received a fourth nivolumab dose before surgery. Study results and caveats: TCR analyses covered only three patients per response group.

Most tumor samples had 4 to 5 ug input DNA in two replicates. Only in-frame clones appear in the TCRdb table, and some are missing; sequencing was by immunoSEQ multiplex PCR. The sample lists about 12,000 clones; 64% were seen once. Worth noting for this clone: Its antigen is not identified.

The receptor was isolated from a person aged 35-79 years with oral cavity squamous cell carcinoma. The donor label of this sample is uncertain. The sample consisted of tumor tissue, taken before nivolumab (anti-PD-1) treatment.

The CDR3 DNA is TGTGCCAGCAGCCAAGGACCTTCTAACAATGAGCAGTTCTTC. This gives the protein CASSQGPSNNEQFF. The V and J genes are TRBV7-2 and TRBJ2-1, with unresolved D. Between the trimmed V and J ends, which lost 5 bases and 5 bases, there was a span of 13 bases. Germline CDR1 SGHTA, CDR2 FQGNSA. This CDR3 comprises 14 residues. Full variable domain (rest looked up from reference TRBV7-2 and TRBJ2-1): GAGVSQSPSNKVTEKGKDVELRCDPISGHTALYWYRQSLGQGLEFLIYFQGNSAPDKSGLPSDRFSAERTGGSVSTLTIQRTQQEDSAVYLCASSQGPSNNEQFFGPGTRLTVL.